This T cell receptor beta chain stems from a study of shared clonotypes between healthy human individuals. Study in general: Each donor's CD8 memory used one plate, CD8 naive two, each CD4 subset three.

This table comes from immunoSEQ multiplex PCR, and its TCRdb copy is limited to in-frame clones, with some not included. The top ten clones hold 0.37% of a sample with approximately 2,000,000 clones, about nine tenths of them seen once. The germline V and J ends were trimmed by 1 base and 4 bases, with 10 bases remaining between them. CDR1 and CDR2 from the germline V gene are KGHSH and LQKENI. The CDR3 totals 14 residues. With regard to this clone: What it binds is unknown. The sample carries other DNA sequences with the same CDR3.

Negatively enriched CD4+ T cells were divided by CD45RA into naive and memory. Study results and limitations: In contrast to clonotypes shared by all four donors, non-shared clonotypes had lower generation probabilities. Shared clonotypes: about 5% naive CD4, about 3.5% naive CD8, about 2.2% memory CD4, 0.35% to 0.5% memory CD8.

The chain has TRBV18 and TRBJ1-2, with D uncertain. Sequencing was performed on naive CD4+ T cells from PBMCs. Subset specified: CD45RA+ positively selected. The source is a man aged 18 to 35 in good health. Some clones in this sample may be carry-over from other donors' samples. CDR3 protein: CASSPQREGYGYTF. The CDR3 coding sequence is TGTGCCAGCTCACCACAGAGGGAAGGCTATGGCTACACCTTC.